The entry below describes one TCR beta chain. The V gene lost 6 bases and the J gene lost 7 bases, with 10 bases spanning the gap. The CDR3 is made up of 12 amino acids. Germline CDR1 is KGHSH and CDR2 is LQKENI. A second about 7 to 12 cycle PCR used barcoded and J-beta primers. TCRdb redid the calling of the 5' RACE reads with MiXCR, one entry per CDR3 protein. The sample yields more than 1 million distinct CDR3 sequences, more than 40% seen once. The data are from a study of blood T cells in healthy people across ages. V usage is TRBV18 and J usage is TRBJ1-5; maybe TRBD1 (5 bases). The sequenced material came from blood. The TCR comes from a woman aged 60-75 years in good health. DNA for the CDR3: TGTGCCAGCTCCCAGGGAGACCAGCCCCAGCATTTT. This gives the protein CASSQGDQPQHF.